This record concerns one T cell receptor beta chain sequence. Here immunoSEQ multiplex PCR was the method, and the copy in TCRdb shows in-frame clones only, minus some. The sample consists of 150,000 to 200,000 clones, approximately 95% of them appearing once. This specimen comes from a study of control samples from healthy donors and cancer patients. Germline V gene data show CDR1 as MDHEN and CDR2 as SYDVKM. The CDR3 is 14 residues long. V was cut by 6 bases and J by 4 bases, with 15 bases left in between. The source of this sequence is a man aged 18-30 years in good health. V and J are TRBV28 and TRBJ1-2; D perhaps matches TRBD1 (5 bases). The sequencing input was blood. CDR3 sequence (DNA): TGTGCCAGCAGCTCCCGGAGGGGTGGCTATGGCTACACCTTC. Its translation is CASSSRRGGYGYTF.